The sequence of this TCR beta chain was determined in a study of cytomegalovirus exposure and HLA in healthy donors. Findings and limits, study-wide: Associated with cytomegalovirus, according to the listing, were around 160 TCR beta chains.

Assay: immunoSEQ multiplex PCR; the TCRdb copy retains only in-frame clones and omits some. The sample includes approximately 58,000 clones, just under 95% of them seen just once. This CDR3 is built from 18 residues. Germline V gene data show CDR1 as SGDLS and CDR2 as YYNGEE. V was shortened by 0 bases and J by 4 bases, with 20 bases between the two germline ends. Regarding this clone: Its antigen is not known.

This sequence originates from a man aged 18 to 30 in good health and CMV-seronegative. The sample was PBMCs. The chain links TRBV9 to TRBJ2-1, with a possible D match to TRBD2 (5 bases). The CDR3 nucleotides read TGTGCCAGCAGCGTAGCCCCCGCACGTGGGCCGGGGTACAATGAGCAGTTCTTC. This sequence encodes CASSVAPARGPGYNEQFF.